What follows is one T cell receptor (beta chain) and its context. In the 2 weeks before study entry, exposed participants met a COVID-19 case, which was PCR-confirmed or clinician-diagnosed. The entry originates in a study of blood T cell repertoires in COVID-19. Libraries were prepared by immunoSEQ multiplex PCR; TCRdb keeps only in-frame clonotypes and omits some of them. The sample includes roughly 430,000 clones, more than 70% of them seen just once. The CDR3 is 20 residues long. Germline lookup yields CDR1 ENHRY and CDR2 SYGVKD. Trimming left V 0 bases short and J 2 bases short, with 20 bases between.

The sequenced sample was PBMCs or T cells enriched from blood (not recorded which). The TCR was taken from a young woman who had been exposed to COVID-19. The chain is built from TRBV10-3 and TRBJ1-6; D is uncertain. CDR3 DNA sequence: TGTGCCATCAGTGAGTCGGGGAGCCCCCTTAGAAGCGCCTATAATTCACCCCTCCACTTT. Residues: CAISESGSPLRSAYNSPLHF.